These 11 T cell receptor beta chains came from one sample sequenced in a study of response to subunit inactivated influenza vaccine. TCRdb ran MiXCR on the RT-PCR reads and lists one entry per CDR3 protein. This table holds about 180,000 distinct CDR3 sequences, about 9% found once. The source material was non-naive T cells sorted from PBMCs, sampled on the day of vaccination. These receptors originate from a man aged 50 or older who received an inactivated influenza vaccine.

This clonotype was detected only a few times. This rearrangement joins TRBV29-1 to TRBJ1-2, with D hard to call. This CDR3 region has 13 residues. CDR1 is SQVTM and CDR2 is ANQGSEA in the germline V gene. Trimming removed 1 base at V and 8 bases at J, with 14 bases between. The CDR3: CSVEVWREGGYTF. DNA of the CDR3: TGCAGCGTTGAAGTATGGAGGGAAGGAGGCTACACCTTC.

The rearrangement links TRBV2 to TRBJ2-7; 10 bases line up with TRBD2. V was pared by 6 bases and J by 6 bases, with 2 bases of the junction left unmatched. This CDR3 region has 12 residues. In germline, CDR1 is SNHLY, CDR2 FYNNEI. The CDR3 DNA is TGTGCCAGCAGAACTAGCGGGATCGAGCAGTACTTC. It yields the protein CASRTSGIEQYF. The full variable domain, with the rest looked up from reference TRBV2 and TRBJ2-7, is EPEVTQTPSHQVTQMGQEVILRCVPISNHLYFYWYRQILGQKVEFLVSFYNNEISEKSEIFDDQFSVERPDGSNFTLKIRSTKLEDSAMYFCASRTSGIEQYFGPGTRLTVT.

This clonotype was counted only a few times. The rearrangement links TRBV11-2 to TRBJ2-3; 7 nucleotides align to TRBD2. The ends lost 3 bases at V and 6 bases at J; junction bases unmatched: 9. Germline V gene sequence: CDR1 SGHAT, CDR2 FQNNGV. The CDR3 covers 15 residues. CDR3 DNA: TGTGCCAGCAGCTTCGTTCCGGGACTAAGCGATACGCAGTATTTT. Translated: CASSFVPGLSDTQYF.

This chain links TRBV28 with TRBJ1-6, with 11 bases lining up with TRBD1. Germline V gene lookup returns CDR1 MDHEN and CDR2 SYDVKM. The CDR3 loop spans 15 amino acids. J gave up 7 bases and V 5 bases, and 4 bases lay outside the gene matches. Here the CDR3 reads CASSTRDRGNSPLHF. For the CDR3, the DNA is TGTGCCAGCAGTACCCGGGACAGGGGGAATTCACCCCTCCACTTT.

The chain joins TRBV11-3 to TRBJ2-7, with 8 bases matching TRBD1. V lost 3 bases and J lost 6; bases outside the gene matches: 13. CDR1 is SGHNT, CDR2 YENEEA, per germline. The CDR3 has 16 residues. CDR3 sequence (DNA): TGTGCCAGCAGCTTGAACAGGGGGGAGTTGGCCTCCGAGCAGTACTTC. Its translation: CASSLNRGELASEQYF.

CDR3 nucleotide sequence: TGTGCCAGCAGCCTAGGACAGGGGGGTCCAGATACGCAGTATTTT. Protein sequence: CASSLGQGGPDTQYF. This chain connects TRBV7-3 to TRBJ2-3; 10 bases map to TRBD1. The CDR3 loop spans 15 amino acids. CDR1 and CDR2 (germline): SGHTA, FQGTGA. V dropped 5 bases and J dropped 4; count of bases not matched to a gene: 6.

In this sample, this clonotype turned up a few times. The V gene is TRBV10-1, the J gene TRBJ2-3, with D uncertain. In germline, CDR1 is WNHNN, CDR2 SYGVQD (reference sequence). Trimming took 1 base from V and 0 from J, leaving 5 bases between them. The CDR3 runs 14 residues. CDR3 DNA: TGCGCCAGCAGTGAGTTGGCTAGCACAGATACGCAGTATTTT. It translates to CASSELASTDTQYF.

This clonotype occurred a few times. CDR3: CASKITSGNTGELFF. DNA of the CDR3: TGTGCCAGCAAGATTACTAGCGGGAACACCGGGGAGCTGTTTTTT. The V call is TRBV3-1, the J call TRBJ2-2, with 8 bases identical to TRBD2. After removal of 7 bases from V and 1 base from J, the junction contained 5 bases not matched to a gene. There are 15 residues in the CDR3. Per the germline V gene, CDR1 is LGHDT and CDR2 is YNNKEL (reference sequence).

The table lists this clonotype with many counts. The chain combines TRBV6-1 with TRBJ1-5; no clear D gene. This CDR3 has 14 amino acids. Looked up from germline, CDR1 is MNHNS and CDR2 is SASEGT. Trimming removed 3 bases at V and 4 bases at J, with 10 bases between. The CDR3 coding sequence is TGTGCCAGCAGTGACCTCGGCAGAAATCAGCCCCAGCATTTT. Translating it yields CASSDLGRNQPQHF.

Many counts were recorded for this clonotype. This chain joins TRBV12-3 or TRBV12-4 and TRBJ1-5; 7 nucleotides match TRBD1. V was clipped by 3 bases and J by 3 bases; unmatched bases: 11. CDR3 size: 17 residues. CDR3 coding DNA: TGTGCCAGCAGTTTGGCCCCCTTAACAGGGGTCAATCAGCCCCAGCATTTT. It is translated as CASSLAPLTGVNQPQHF.

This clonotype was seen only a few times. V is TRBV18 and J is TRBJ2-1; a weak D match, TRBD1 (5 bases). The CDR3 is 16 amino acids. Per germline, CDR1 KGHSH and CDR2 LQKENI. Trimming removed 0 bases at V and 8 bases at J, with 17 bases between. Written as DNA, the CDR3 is TGTGCCAGCTCACCACCGGGGAACAGGCGTGGCGATGAGCAGTTCTTC. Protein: CASSPPGNRRGDEQFF. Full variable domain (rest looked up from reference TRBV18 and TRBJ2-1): NAGVMQNPRHLVRRRGQEARLRCSPMKGHSHVYWYRQLPEEGLKFMVYLQKENIIDESGMPKERFSAEFPKEGPSILRIQQVVRGDSAAYFCASSPPGNRRGDEQFFGPGTRLTVL.